Described below is a single T cell receptor (beta chain) sequence and its context. Its target is unknown. CDR1 is DFQATT and CDR2 is SNEGSKA in the germline V gene (reference sequence). This CDR3 is built from 11 residues. Trimming took off 0 bases at V and 6 bases at J, with 5 bases between the two ends. The data are from a study of blood T cells in healthy people across ages. Each donor's blood draw was approximately 10 milliliters of peripheral blood. With a J-beta primer mix and a sample-barcoded 5' primer, a second PCR ran about 7 to 11 cycles. TCRdb processed the 5' RACE reads anew with MiXCR; each CDR3 protein has one entry. Here the sample spans 1.5 million to 2 million distinct CDR3 sequences, roughly 32% being singletons. Notes on the study in general: Diversity estimated from one million T cells was considered an underestimate. Per million T cells, TCR beta diversity dropped about linearly as age rose.

Material: blood. The receptor was derived from a young woman in good health. The chain links TRBV20-1 to TRBJ1-1; D not resolved. The DNA for the CDR3 is TGCAGTGCTAGAGATCGGGCTGAAGCTTTCTTT. Translated, it gives CSARDRAEAFF.